This is a list of T cell receptor beta chains from one sample in a study of neurological immune-mediated disorders. TCRdb fed the 5' RACE reads into MiXCR, producing one record per CDR3 protein. The sample has more than 30,000 distinct CDR3 sequences, around 7% seen once; the top ten hold roughly 5.6%. Sequencing was carried out using CD4+ T cells from blood. These receptors originate from a man aged 50 or older in good health. Each CDR3 is given with its conserved first and last residue. A D gene is named only where the DNA matches it firmly. Only some rows state a clone size, as once, few, many or a class for expanded clones.

V	D	size	J	CDR3	DNA
TRBV9	-	many	TRBJ1-4	CASSESNRGLNEKLFF	TGTGCCAGCAGCGAATCGAATAGGGGCCTTAATGAAAAACTGTTTTTT
TRBV15	-	many	TRBJ2-1	CATSRERQSYNEQFF	TGTGCCACCAGCAGAGAGCGGCAATCCTACAATGAGCAGTTCTTC
TRBV7-9	TRBD1	once	TRBJ2-1	CASSLANAGTGGYNEQFF	TGTGCCAGCAGCTTAGCAAACGCAGGGACAGGGGGCTACAATGAGCAGTTCTTC
TRBV28	TRBD2	-	TRBJ2-7	CATRGSLSYEQYF	TGTGCCACGCGGGGGTCCTTATCCTACGAGCAGTACTTC
TRBV20-1	TRBD2	many	TRBJ2-1	CSAIAGGPYNEQFF	TGCAGTGCTATCGCGGGAGGCCCCTACAATGAGCAGTTCTTC
TRBV7-2	-	-	TRBJ2-7	CASSPRPRDEQYF	TGTGCCAGCAGCCCTCGACCGAGAGACGAGCAGTACTTC
TRBV27	-	many	TRBJ2-2	CASRTGGYTGELFF	TGTGCCAGCAGAACGGGCGGGTACACCGGGGAGCTGTTTTTT
TRBV5-1	TRBD1	many	TRBJ1-2	CASSPPGQGAGYGYTF	TGCGCCAGCAGCCCGCCGGGACAGGGGGCTGGCTATGGCTACACCTTC
TRBV4-3	TRBD2	many	TRBJ2-3	CASSQERTGGADTQYF	TGCGCCAGCAGCCAAGAAAGGACGGGAGGAGCAGATACGCAGTATTTT
TRBV4-2	TRBD1	-	TRBJ2-1	CASSQPALLTGSEQFF	TGTGCCAGCAGCCAACCTGCCTTATTGACAGGGAGTGAGCAGTTCTTC
TRBV20-1	TRBD2	many	TRBJ2-1	CSARGVFGAGAHYNEQFF	TGCAGTGCTAGAGGGGTGTTTGGAGCGGGGGCCCACTACAATGAGCAGTTCTTC
TRBV7-2	TRBD2	many	TRBJ2-1	CASSLAGSGRRNEQFF	TGTGCCAGCAGCTTAGCGGGTAGCGGGAGGCGTAATGAGCAGTTCTTC
TRBV29-1	-	many	TRBJ2-1	CSVELGAASYNEQFF	TGCAGCGTTGAGTTGGGGGCGGCTTCCTACAATGAGCAGTTCTTC
TRBV20-1	TRBD2	few	TRBJ2-1	CSATTTSGRRNEQFF	TGCAGTGCTACCACGACTAGCGGGAGGCGCAATGAGCAGTTCTTC
TRBV20-1	-	-	TRBJ2-3	CSVLPTDTQYF	TGCAGTGTTCTCCCCACAGATACGCAGTATTTT
TRBV3-1	-	many	TRBJ2-3	CASSQEWAGNTDTQYF	TGTGCCAGCAGCCAAGAGTGGGCGGGAAACACAGATACGCAGTATTTT
TRBV7-2	-	many	TRBJ2-3	CASSTGEAQYF	TGTGCCAGCAGCACGGGTGAGGCGCAGTATTTT
TRBV4-1	TRBD2	-	TRBJ2-1	CASSQGPGGEQFF	TGCGCCAGCAGCCAAGGACCGGGGGGAGAGCAGTTCTTC
TRBV7-8	TRBD2	many	TRBJ2-3	CASSSLAGPTDTQYF	TGTGCCAGCAGCTCACTAGCGGGCCCCACAGATACGCAGTATTTT
TRBV6-2/TRBV6-3	-	many	TRBJ2-2	CASRSSPYNTGELFF	TGTGCCAGCCGAAGTTCACCCTATAACACCGGGGAGCTGTTTTTT
TRBV20-1	TRBD1	many	TRBJ1-2	CSARVGQAINYGYTF	TGCAGTGCTAGAGTGGGACAGGCGATTAACTATGGCTACACCTTC
TRBV7-2	TRBD2	many	TRBJ2-1	CASSRLAGGPYEQFF	TGTGCCAGCAGCCGACTAGCGGGAGGGCCATATGAGCAGTTCTTC
TRBV20-1	-	many	TRBJ2-6	CSANKQSSGANVLTF	TGCAGTGCTAACAAACAGAGCTCTGGGGCCAACGTCCTGACTTTC
TRBV9	-	many	TRBJ2-1	CASSPGTSYNEQFF	TGTGCCAGCAGCCCAGGGACCTCCTACAATGAGCAGTTCTTC
TRBV20-1	TRBD2	many	TRBJ2-7	CSAGAGVPPYEQYF	TGCAGTGCTGGAGCGGGAGTGCCCCCCTACGAGCAGTACTTC
TRBV7-5	-	-	TRBJ1-2	CISVPEARGTRALAF	-
TRBV4-2	-	many	TRBJ1-5	CASSQARQSNQPQHF	TGTGCCAGCAGCCAAGCCAGGCAGAGCAATCAGCCCCAGCATTTT
TRBV10-3	TRBD2	-	TRBJ2-5	CAIRRATSGQETQYF	TGTGCCATCCGCCGGGCGACTAGCGGCCAAGAGACCCAGTACTTC
TRBV28	-	many	TRBJ2-2	CASSTVWGGRSTGELFF	TGTGCCAGCAGTACCGTATGGGGAGGTCGAAGCACCGGGGAGCTGTTTTTT
TRBV6-4	-	many	TRBJ1-3	CASSAPSSGNTIYF	TGTGCCAGCAGTGCCCCGAGCTCTGGAAACACCATATATTTT
TRBV6-2/TRBV6-3	-	many	TRBJ2-2	CASSYPVWVSGGELFF	TGTGCCAGCAGTTACCCAGTCTGGGTATCGGGCGGGGAGCTGTTTTTT
TRBV7-2	-	many	TRBJ1-1	CASSFMGSTEAFF	TGTGCCAGCAGCTTCATGGGGTCAACTGAAGCTTTCTTT
TRBV20-1	-	many	TRBJ2-3	CSARVRRSSTDTQYF	TGCAGTGCTAGAGTAAGGCGGTCTAGCACAGATACGCAGTATTTT
TRBV20-1	-	many	TRBJ2-1	CSASFRISYNEQFF	TGCAGTGCTAGTTTCAGGATCTCCTACAATGAGCAGTTCTTC
TRBV9	-	many	TRBJ2-1	CASSKGTYNEQFF	TGTGCCAGCAGCAAAGGAACCTACAATGAGCAGTTCTTC
TRBV5-5	-	-	TRBJ2-7	CASNPVGYYEQYF	TGTGCCAGTAACCCCGTTGGCTACTACGAGCAGTACTTC
TRBV29-1	TRBD1	many	TRBJ2-6	CSVEAQGASGANVLTF	TGCAGCGTTGAAGCCCAGGGGGCGAGTGGGGCCAACGTCCTGACTTTC
TRBV5-1	TRBD1	many	TRBJ2-7	CASSLEQGYEQYF	TGCGCCAGCAGCTTAGAACAGGGGTACGAGCAGTACTTC
TRBV20-1	-	-	TRBJ2-5	CSASTETQYF	TGCAGTGCTTCTACAGAGACCCAGTACTTC
TRBV20-1	TRBD2	few	TRBJ2-5	CSARDTGGPGETQYF	TGCAGTGCTAGAGATACGGGAGGGCCGGGAGAGACCCAGTACTTC
TRBV20-1	-	-	TRBJ2-2	CSGRFPGPGELFF	TGCAGTGGAAGATTCCCGGGTCCCGGGGAGCTGTTTTTT
TRBV5-1	-	many	TRBJ2-3	CASSYSTDTQYF	TGCGCCAGCAGCTACAGCACAGATACGCAGTATTTT